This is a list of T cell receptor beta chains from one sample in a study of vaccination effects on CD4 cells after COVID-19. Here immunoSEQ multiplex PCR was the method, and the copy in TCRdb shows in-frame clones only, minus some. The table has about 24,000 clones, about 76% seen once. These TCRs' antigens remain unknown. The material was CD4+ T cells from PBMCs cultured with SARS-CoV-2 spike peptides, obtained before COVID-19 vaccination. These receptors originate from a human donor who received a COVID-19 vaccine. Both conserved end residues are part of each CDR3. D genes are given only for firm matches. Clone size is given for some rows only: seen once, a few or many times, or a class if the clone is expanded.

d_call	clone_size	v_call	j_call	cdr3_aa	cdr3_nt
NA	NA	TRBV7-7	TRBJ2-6	CASSLGTPSGANVLTF	TGTGCCAGCAGCTTAGGCACACCTTCTGGGGCCAACGTCCTGACTTTC
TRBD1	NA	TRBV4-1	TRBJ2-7	CASSQEGQGANEQYF	TGCGCCAGCAGCCAAGAAGGACAGGGGGCCAACGAGCAGTACTTC
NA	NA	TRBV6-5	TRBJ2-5	CASSPHGTDQETQYF	TGTGCCAGCAGTCCCCACGGGACGGACCAAGAGACCCAGTACTTC
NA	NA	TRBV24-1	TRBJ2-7	CATSRGGESSYEQYF	TGTGCCACCAGTCGGGGCGGCGAGAGCTCCTACGAGCAGTACTTC
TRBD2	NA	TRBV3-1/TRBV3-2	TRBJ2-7	CASSQEGGVGEQYF	TGTGCCAGCAGCCAAGAGGGGGGGGTAGGCGAGCAGTACTTC
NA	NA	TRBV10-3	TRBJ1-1	CAIRPSSGRGSTEAFF	TGTGCCATCAGACCTTCCTCGGGACGAGGATCCACTGAAGCTTTCTTT
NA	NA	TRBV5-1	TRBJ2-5	CASSTSASEWETQYF	NA
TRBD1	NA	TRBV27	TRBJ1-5	CASSLWSVGTGANQPQHF	TGTGCCAGCAGTTTATGGTCCGTTGGGACAGGGGCCAATCAGCCCCAGCATTTT
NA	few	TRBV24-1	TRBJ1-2	CATRGSGQAYGYTF	TGTGCCACCAGGGGGTCCGGGCAAGCCTATGGCTACACCTTC
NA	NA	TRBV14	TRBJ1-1	CASSQELLHRNTEAFF	TGTGCCAGCAGCCAAGAATTGTTACACCGGAACACTGAAGCTTTCTTT
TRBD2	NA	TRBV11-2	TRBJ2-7	CASSLATSAGAYEQYF	TGTGCCAGCAGCTTAGCGACTAGCGCGGGCGCCTACGAGCAGTACTTC
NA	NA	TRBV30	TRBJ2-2	CAWARGPGELFF	TGTGCCTGGGCCAGGGGTCCCGGGGAGCTGTTTTTT
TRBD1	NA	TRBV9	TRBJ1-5	CASSSGQGFQPQHF	TGTGCCAGCAGCTCGGGACAGGGGTTTCAGCCCCAGCATTTT
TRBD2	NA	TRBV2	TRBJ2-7	CASILSGSGYEQYF	TGTGCCAGCATTTTAAGCGGGAGTGGGTACGAGCAGTACTTC
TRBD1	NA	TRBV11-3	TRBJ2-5	CASSLVGQGQETQYF	TGTGCCAGCAGCTTAGTCGGACAGGGACAAGAGACCCAGTACTTC
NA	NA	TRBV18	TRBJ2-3	CASTASAVGTSTDTQYF	TGTGCCAGCACAGCCTCGGCGGTTGGCACGTCTACAGATACGCAGTATTTT